This TCR beta chain is drawn from a study of graft-versus-host responses after intestinal transplantation (dated by TCRdb to the early 2020s). At the level of the whole study: Multivisceral, liver-intestinal, or isolated intestinal transplants were received by the recipients. A peak of at least 4% donor T cells among recipient peripheral blood mononuclear cells was the definition used for donor T cell macrochimerism. Every recipient was given anti-thymocyte globulin induction, then maintenance tacrolimus and steroids for around three years. After intestinal transplantation, graft-versus-host and host-versus-graft alloreactive T cell clones were followed in the graft, circulation and bone marrow using bulk TCR-beta CDR3 sequencing. Alloreactive clones were identified by sequencing pre-transplant mixed lymphocyte reaction products and comparing them with unstimulated pre-transplant donor and recipient T cells. Rather than being sequenced by the commercial service, samples from a few later patients were sequenced in-house on an Illumina MiSeq and processed with MiXCR. The cohort enrolled 24 intestinal transplant recipients, one of whom was a retransplant, and a few patients without pretransplant specimens were excluded.

About this clone itself: It has no known antigen specificity. Within one base of it there is no much larger clone, and no base qualities were kept.

The paper's findings and limits, for the study overall: GvH clones were detected in recipient bone marrow, and some appeared earlier in ileal mucosa or blood, consistent with an intestinal mucosal origin. The relatively low number and heterogeneity of intestinal transplant patients limited the conclusions. Peak levels of circulating GvH clones were associated with declines in HvG clones early after transplant. In the allografts of patients with donor T cell macrochimerism, GvH to HvG T cell clonal ratios were high.

The library was produced with the immunoSEQ multiplex PCR assay. For most patients, genomic DNA was subjected to high-throughput TCR-beta CDR3 sequencing by Adaptive Biotechnologies. Processing in the source paper ran as follows. Adaptive's ImmunoSEQ software was the source of the TCR sequencing data for about 17 patients, while a few other patients were processed with MiXCR and VDJtools. CDR3 nucleotide sequences shared by donor and recipient were removed because the origin of these sequences could not be assigned. Alloreactive clones required at least 2-fold expansion over unstimulated cells and minimum CFSE-low frequency of 0.002% (template counts) or 0.001% (read counts). Clones detected in sequenced pre-transplant spleen, lymph node, or MLR CFSE-low populations of the donor or recipient were defined as mappable. The cumulative frequency of alloreactive clones was calculated as a percentage of all sequences, weighted by copy number. This immuneACCESS table, as held by TCRdb, lists in-frame sequences with V and J called but not all clones. Of the missing ones, under half trace to an unresolved V gene in checked studies; the others have no known cause. That table gives V, J and clone size, and the DNA gave D and trimming. The sample table contains approximately 63,000 clones; only one count was recorded for roughly 89% of them. Of the sample, approximately 1.7% is held by the ten largest clones.

From the germline V gene, CDR1 is MNHEY and CDR2 is SVGAGI. Deletion took 2 bases off V and 0 bases off J, with a span of 8 bases between the germline ends. The CDR3 sequence holds 14 residues, the cysteine and phenylalanine included. The retained sequence is limited to the CDR3, 42 bases, with the frame set at the first base. To isolate intraepithelial and lamina propria lymphocytes from graft specimens, dithiothreitol, EDTA incubations and collagenase D digestion were used. Bulk TCR-beta sequencing was performed on serial intestinal graft biopsy specimens collected as late as 600 days after transplant.

This TCR was sampled from a human patient who received an intestinal transplant, so some T cells may come from the graft donor. The V and J segments used are TRBV6-5 and TRBJ2-7; there is no confident call for the D gene. Sequences were derived from ileum tissue, sampled 350 to 400 days after transplant. CDR3 protein: CASSYGRVSYEQYF. The DNA sequence is given as TGTGCCAGCAGTTACGGAAGGGTCTCCTACGAGCAGTACTTC.